Listed below are T cell receptor beta chains from one sample, sequenced in a study of esophageal squamous cell carcinoma under preoperative chemotherapy. One entry per CDR3 protein results from TCRdb running MiXCR on the PCR reads. The sample has roughly 30,000 distinct CDR3 sequences, approximately 51% seen once. This sample was obtained from a patient given preoperative chemotherapy. The receptor set was obtained from a human donor with esophageal squamous cell carcinoma. The donor label of this sample is uncertain. Each CDR3 is given with its conserved first and last residue. A D gene is named only where the DNA matches it firmly. The size field is filled for only some rows; it gives once, few, many or a size class.

-	TRBJ2-3	TRBV7-3	TRBD2	TGTGCCAGCAGCTTAGGGGGGGTAGACGCAGATACGCAGTATTTT	CASSLGGVDADTQYF
few	TRBJ2-7	TRBV7-9	TRBD2	TGTGCCAGCAGCTTAGCCGGGGGGTCCTACGAGCAGTACTTC	CASSLAGGSYEQYF
large	TRBJ2-7	TRBV6-1	-	TGTGCCAGCAGTGAAGATGGGAGACCTTCCTACGAGCAGTACTTC	CASSEDGRPSYEQYF
few	TRBJ2-2	TRBV4-3	-	TGCGCCAGCAGCCAAGATCTTGCGGGGAACACCGGGGAGCTGTTTTTT	CASSQDLAGNTGELFF
-	TRBJ2-5	TRBV7-3	-	TGTGCCAGCAGGGGGGTTGGGGCCCGAGACCCAGAGACGCAGTACTTC	CASRGVGARDPETQYF
-	TRBJ2-5	TRBV7-2	TRBD1	TGTGCCAGCAGCTACGTGCAGGGGGCTAGAGAGACCCAGTACTTT	CASSYVQGARETQYF
-	TRBJ2-3	TRBV18	TRBD1	TGTGCCAGCTCACCGACAGGGGGTTCCACAGATACGCAGTATTTT	CASSPTGGSTDTQYF
few	TRBJ2-5	TRBV6-1	-	TGTGCCAGCAGTCCGACCAGCCTCGGGACCCAGTACTTC	CASSPTSLGTQYF
few	TRBJ2-7	TRBV7-9	TRBD1	TGTGCCAGCAGCTTAGTCACAGGGGGATTCTCCTACGAGCAGTACTTC	CASSLVTGGFSYEQYF
-	TRBJ2-4	TRBV7-2	-	TGTGCGGGCCGCCGGGGTCTAGCCAAAGACACCCAGTACTTC	CAGRRGLAKDTQYF
-	TRBJ2-3	TRBV6-1	TRBD2	TGTGCCAGCAGGGAGGGACTAGCGGGAGGTCCCAGCACAGATACGCAGTATTTT	CASREGLAGGPSTDTQYF
many	TRBJ1-2	TRBV27	-	TGTGCCAGCAGTTTACAGGCAGGTGGGGGCTACACCTTC	CASSLQAGGGYTF
once	TRBJ2-5	TRBV11-3	TRBD2	TGTGCCAGCAGGGGCTCGGGGGGGCCCCCCCAAGAGACGCAGTACTTT	CASRGSGGPPQETQYF
-	TRBJ2-1	TRBV12-3/TRBV12-4	-	TGTGCCAGCAGAAAACTCTCGGGAATCCGGGGCACTGAGCAGTTCTTC	CASRKLSGIRGTEQFF